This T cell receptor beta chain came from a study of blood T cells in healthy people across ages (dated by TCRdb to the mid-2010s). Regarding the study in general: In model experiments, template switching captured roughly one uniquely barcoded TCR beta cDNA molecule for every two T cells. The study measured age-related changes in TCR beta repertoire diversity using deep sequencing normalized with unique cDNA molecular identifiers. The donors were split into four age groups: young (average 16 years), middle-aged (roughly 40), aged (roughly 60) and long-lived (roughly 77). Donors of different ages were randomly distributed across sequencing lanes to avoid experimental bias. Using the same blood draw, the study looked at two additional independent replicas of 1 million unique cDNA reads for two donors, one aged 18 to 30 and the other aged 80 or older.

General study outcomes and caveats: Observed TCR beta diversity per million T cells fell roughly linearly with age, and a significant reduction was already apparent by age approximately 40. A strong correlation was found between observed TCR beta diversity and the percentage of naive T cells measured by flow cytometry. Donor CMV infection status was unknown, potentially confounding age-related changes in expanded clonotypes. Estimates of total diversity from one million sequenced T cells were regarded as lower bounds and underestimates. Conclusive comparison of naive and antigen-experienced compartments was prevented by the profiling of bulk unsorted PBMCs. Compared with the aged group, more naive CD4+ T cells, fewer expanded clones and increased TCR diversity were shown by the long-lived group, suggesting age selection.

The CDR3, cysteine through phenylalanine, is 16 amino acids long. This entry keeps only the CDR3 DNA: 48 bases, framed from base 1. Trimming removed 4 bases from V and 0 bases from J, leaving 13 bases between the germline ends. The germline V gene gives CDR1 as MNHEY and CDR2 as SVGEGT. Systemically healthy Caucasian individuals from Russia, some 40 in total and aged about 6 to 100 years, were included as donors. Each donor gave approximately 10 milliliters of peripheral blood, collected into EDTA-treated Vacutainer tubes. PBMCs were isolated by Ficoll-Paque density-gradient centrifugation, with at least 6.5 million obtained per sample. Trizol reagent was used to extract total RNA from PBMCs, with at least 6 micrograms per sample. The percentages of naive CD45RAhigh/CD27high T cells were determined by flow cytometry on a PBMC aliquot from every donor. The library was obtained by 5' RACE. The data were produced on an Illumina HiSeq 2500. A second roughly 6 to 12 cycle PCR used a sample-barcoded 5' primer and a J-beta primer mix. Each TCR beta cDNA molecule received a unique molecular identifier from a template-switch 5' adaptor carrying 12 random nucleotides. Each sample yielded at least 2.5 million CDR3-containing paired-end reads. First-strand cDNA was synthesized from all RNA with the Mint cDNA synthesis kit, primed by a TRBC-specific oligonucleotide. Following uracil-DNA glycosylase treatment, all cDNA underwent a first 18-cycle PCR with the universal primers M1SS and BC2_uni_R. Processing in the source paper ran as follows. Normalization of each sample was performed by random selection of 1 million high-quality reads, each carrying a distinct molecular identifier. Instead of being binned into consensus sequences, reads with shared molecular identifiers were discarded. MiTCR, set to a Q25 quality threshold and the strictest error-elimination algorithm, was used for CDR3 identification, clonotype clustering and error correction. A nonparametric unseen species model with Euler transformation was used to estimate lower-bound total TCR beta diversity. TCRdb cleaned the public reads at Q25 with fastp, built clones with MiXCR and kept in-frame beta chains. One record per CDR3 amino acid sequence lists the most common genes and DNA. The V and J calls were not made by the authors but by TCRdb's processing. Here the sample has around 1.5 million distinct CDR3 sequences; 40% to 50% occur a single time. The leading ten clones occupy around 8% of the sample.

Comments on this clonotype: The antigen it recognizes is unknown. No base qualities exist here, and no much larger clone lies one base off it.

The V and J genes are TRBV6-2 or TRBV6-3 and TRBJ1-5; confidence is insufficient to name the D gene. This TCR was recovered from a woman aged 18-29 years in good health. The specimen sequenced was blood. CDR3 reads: CASSSSGLYSNQPQHF. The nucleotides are TGTGCCAGCAGTTCGAGTGGGCTTTATAGCAATCAGCCCCAGCATTTT.